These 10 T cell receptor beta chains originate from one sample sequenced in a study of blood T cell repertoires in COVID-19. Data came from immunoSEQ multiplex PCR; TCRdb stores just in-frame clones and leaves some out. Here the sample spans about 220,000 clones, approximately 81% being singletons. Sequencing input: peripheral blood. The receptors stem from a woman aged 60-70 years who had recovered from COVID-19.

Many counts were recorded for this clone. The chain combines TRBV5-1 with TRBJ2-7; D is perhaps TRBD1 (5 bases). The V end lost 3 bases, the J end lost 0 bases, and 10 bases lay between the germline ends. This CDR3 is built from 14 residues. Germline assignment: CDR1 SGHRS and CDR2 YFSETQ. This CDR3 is CASSSATVSYEQYF. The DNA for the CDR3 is TGCGCCAGCAGCTCGGCGACAGTCTCCTACGAGCAGTACTTC.

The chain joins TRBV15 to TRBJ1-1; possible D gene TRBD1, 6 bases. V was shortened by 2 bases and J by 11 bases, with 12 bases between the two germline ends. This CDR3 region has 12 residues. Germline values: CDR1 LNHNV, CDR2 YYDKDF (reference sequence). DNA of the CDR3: TGTGCCACCAGCAGAAACACAGGGCTTGCTTTCTTT. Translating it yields CATSRNTGLAFF.

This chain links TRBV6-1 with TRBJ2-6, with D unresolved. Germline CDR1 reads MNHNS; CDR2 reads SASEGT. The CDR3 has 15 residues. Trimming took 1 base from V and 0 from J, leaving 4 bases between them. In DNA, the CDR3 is TGTGCCAGCAGTGAAGGGAGCTCTGGGGCCAACGTCCTGACTTTC. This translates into CASSEGSSGANVLTF.

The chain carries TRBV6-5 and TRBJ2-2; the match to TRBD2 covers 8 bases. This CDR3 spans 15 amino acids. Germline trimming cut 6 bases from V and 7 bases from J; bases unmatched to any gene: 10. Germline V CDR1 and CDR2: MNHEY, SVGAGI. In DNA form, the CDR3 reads TGTGCCAGCAGACCCAGGCGGGGGGCCATCGGGGAGCTGTTTTTT. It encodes CASRPRRGAIGELFF.

CDR3 sequence reads: CASSVTRADTQYF. The CDR3 nucleotides read TGTGCCAGCAGTGTGACGAGGGCAGATACGCAGTATTTT. The chain links TRBV6-4 to TRBJ2-3; D is possibly TRBD2 (5 bases). The CDR3 loop spans 13 amino acids. Germline CDR1 is MRHNA and CDR2 is SNTAGT. V lost 4 bases and J lost 4, with 9 bases in between.

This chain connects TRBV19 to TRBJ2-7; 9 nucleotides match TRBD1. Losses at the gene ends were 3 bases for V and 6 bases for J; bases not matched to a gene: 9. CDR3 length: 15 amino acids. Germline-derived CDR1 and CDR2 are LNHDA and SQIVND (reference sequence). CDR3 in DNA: TGTGCCAGTAGTATGAGGGGGACAGGGTACTCCGAGCAGTACTTC. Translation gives CASSMRGTGYSEQYF.

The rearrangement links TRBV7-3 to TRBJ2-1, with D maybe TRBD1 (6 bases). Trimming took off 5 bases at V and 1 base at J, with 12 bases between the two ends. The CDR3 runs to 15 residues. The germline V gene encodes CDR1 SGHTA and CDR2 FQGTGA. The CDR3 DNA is TGTGCCAGCAGCACTATTAGGGGGTCCTACAATGAGCAGTTCTTC. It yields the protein CASSTIRGSYNEQFF.

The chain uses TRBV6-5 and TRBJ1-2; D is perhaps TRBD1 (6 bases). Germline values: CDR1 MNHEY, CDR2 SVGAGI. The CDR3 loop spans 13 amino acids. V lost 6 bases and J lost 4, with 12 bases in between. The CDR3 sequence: CASSRDKSYGYTF. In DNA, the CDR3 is TGTGCCAGCAGCCGGGACAAGTCCTATGGCTACACCTTC.

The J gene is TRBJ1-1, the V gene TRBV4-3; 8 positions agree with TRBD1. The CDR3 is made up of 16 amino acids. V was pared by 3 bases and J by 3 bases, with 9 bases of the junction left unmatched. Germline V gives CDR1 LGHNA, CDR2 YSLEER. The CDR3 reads CASSQSFGQGDTEAFF. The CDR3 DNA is TGCGCCAGCAGCCAGAGTTTCGGACAGGGTGACACTGAAGCTTTCTTT.

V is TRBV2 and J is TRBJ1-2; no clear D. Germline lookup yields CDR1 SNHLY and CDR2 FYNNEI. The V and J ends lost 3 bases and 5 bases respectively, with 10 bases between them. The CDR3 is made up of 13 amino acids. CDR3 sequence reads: CASSETSSYGYTF. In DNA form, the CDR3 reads TGTGCCAGCAGTGAGACAAGTAGTTATGGCTACACCTTC.